This T cell receptor beta chain originates from a study of T cells in women clearing cervical HPV infection. Across the whole study: Donors had HPV16-related CIN3 or worse; 2 had invasive cancer. Case blood was drawn a median around 140 days after lesion detection. The study's findings and limits: Richness plus V gene abundances separated cases from controls with AUC roughly 0.85.

HPV was found by MY09/MY11 PCR and dot-blot genotyping. Notes on this clone: Its antigen remains unknown. The CDR3 is cut off 3 residues early in the read; its end comes from the germline J gene.

Using immunoSEQ multiplex PCR, the repertoire was profiled, and TCRdb retains in-frame clones only, with some absent. The specimen's table records tens of thousands of clones. The germline V gene encodes CDR1 SGHVS and CDR2 FNYEAQ. This CDR3 has 13 amino acids. The sequence derives from a woman between 18 and 69 years old with a cervical HPV16 infection that either progressed to CIN3+ or cleared (not recorded which). V is TRBV7-6 and J is TRBJ1-2; D is uncertain. The sequencing input was blood buffy coat. CDR3 residues: CASSLEEVGGYTF. Partial CDR3 DNA: TGTGCCAGCAGCTTAGAGGAGGTCGGGGGC.